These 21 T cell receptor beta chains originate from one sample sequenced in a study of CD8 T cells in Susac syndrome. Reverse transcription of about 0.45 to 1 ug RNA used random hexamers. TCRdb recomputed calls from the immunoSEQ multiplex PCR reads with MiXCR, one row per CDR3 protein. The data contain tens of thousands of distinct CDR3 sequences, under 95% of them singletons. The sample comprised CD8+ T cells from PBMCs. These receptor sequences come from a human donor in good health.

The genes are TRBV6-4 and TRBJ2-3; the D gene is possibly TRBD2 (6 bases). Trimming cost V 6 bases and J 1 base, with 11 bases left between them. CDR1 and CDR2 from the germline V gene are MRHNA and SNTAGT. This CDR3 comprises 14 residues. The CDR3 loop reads CASSAGTGTDTQYF. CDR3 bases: TGTGCCAGCAGCGCGGGAACCGGCACAGATACGCAGTATTTT.

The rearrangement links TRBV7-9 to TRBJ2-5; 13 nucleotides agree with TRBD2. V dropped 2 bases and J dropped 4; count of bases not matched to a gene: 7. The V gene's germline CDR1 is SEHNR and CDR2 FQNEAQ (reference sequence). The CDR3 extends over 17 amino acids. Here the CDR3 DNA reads TGTGCCAGCAGCTTAAGTTGGACTAGCGGGAGAGGAGAGACCCAGTACTTC. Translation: CASSLSWTSGRGETQYF.

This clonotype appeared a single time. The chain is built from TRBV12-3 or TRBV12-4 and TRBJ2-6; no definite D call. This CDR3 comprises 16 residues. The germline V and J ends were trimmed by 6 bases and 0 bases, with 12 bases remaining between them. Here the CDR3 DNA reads TGTGCCAGCAGGTCGAACCTATACTCTGGGGCCAACGTCCTGACTTTC. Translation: CASRSNLYSGANVLTF.

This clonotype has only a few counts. This chain's CDR3 is CASSPRGVGGPREQYF. The CDR3 DNA is TGTGCCAGCAGCCCTAGGGGGGTGGGAGGACCTCGGGAGCAGTACTTC. V gene TRBV27 combines with J gene TRBJ2-7; D could derive from TRBD1 or TRBD2 (6 bases each). Germline V gene sequence: CDR1 MNHEY, CDR2 SMNVEV (reference sequence). V was cut by 6 bases and J by 7 bases, with 25 bases left in between. CDR3 length: 16 amino acids.

CDR3 in DNA: TGCAGCGTTGGCGGGGGTGGGCCAGACCATAACTATGGCTACACCTTC. Translation gives CSVGGGGPDHNYGYTF. The V and J genes are TRBV29-1 and TRBJ1-2, with a possible D match to TRBD1 (5 bases). CDR3 length: 16 residues. From germline, CDR1 is SQVTM and CDR2 ANQGSEA. V dropped 4 bases and J dropped 1 base, with 19 bases sitting between them.

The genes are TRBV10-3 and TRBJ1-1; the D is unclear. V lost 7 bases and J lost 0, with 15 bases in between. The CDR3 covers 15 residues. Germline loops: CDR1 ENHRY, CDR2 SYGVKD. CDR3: CAINEFGVMNTEAFF. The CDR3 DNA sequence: TGTGCCATCAATGAATTTGGGGTCATGAACACTGAAGCTTTCTTT.

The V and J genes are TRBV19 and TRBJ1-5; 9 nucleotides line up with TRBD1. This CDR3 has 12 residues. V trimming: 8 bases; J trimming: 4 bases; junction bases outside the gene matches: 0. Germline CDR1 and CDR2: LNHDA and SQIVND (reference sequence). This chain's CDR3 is CASGTGNQPQHF. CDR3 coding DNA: TGTGCCAGTGGGACAGGGAATCAGCCCCAGCATTTT.

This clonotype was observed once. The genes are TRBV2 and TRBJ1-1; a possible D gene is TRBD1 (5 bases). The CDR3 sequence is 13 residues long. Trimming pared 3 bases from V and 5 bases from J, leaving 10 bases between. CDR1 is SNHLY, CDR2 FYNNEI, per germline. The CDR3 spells CASSDNWGTEAFF. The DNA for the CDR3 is TGTGCCAGCAGTGATAATTGGGGGACTGAAGCTTTCTTT.

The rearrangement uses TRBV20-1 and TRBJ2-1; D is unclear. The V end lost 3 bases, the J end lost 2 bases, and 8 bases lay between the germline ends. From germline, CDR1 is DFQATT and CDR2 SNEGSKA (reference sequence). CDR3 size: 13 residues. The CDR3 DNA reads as TGCAGTGCTAGGCCATACACCTACAATGAGCAGTTCTTC. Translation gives CSARPYTYNEQFF.

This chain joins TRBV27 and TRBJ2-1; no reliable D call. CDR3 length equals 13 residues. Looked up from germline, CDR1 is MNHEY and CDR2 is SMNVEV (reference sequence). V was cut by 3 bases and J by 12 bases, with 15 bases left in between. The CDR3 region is CASSFNFDQVQFF. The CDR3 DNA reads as TGTGCCAGCAGTTTTAACTTCGATCAGGTGCAGTTCTTC.

CDR3 bases: TGTGCCAGCAGTGGGGAGTCCTACAATGAGCAGTTCTTC. Encoded protein: CASSGESYNEQFF. The chain combines TRBV2 with TRBJ2-1; weak D call: TRBD2 (5 bases). Germline loops: CDR1 SNHLY, CDR2 FYNNEI. The length of the CDR3 is 13 residues. Trimming stripped 4 bases from V and 1 base from J, with 5 bases between. The full variable domain, with the rest looked up from reference TRBV2 and TRBJ2-1, is EPEVTQTPSHQVTQMGQEVILRCVPISNHLYFYWYRQILGQKVEFLVSFYNNEISEKSEIFDDQFSVERPDGSNFTLKIRSTKLEDSAMYFCASSGESYNEQFFGPGTRLTVL.

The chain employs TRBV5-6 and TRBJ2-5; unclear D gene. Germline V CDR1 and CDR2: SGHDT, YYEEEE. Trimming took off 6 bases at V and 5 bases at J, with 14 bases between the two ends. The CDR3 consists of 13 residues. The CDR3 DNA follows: TGTGCCAGCACGTCAACTTTGGGGGAGACCCAGTACTTC. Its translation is CASTSTLGETQYF.

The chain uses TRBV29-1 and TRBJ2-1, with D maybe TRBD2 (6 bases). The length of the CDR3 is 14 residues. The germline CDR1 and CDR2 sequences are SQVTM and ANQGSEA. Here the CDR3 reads CTVHGGSSYNEQFF. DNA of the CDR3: TGCACCGTACATGGGGGGAGCTCCTACAATGAGCAGTTCTTC.

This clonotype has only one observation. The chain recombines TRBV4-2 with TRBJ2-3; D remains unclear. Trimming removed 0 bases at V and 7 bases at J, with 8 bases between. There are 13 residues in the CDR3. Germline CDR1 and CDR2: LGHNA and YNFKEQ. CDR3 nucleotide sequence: TGTGCCAGCAGCCAAGAATTGGGCAATACGCAGTATTTT. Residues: CASSQELGNTQYF.

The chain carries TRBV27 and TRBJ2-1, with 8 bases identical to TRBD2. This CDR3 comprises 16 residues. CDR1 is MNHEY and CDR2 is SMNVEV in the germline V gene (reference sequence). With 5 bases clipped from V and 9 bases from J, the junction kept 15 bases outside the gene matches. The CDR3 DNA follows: TGTGCCAGCAGTGTCCTTAACGGGAGGGCCTTCTTTGAGCAGTTCTTC. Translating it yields CASSVLNGRAFFEQFF.

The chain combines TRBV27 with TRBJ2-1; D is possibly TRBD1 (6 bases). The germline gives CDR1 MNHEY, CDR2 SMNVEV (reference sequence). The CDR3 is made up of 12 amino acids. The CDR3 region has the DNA TGTGCAGGGGGTTGGCCTGATGGGGAGCAGTTCTTC. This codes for CAGGWPDGEQFF.

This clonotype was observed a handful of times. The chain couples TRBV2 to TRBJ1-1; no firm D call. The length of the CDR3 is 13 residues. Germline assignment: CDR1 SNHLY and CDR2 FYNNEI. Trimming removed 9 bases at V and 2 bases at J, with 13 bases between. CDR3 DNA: TGTGCCAGTACCCCTGGGGTAAACACTGAAGCTTTCTTT. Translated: CASTPGVNTEAFF.

CDR3 DNA: TGTGCCAGCAGCTTGGGGAGGTCATACAATGAGCAGTTCTTC. As protein: CASSLGRSYNEQFF. The V gene is TRBV5-6, the J gene TRBJ2-1, with D possibly matching TRBD2 (5 bases). The germline V and J ends were trimmed by 0 bases and 4 bases, with 8 bases remaining between them. Germline V gives CDR1 SGHDT, CDR2 YYEEEE. CDR3 size: 14 residues.

The CDR3 DNA is TGTGCCAGCAGGACGGGGGAGGACGAGACCCAGTACTTC. Translation: CASRTGEDETQYF. The chain combines TRBV5-6 with TRBJ2-5; D perhaps matches TRBD2 (6 bases). Trimming pared 5 bases from V and 5 bases from J, leaving 13 bases between. The CDR3 is made up of 13 amino acids. Germline lookup yields CDR1 SGHDT and CDR2 YYEEEE.

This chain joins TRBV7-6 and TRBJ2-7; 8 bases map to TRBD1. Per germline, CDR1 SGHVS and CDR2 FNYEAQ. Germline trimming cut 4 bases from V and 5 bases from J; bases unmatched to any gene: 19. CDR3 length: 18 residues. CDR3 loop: CASSSGPFGGQVPDEQYF. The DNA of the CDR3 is TGTGCCAGCAGCTCAGGACCCTTTGGGGGACAGGTGCCTGACGAGCAGTACTTC.

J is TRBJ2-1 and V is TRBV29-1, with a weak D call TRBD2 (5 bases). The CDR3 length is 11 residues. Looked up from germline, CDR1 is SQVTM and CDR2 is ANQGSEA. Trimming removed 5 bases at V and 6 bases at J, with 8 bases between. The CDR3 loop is CSVIAFNEQFF. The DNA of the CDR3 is TGCAGCGTTATAGCGTTCAATGAGCAGTTCTTC.